Here is one T cell receptor beta chain with its context. The assay was immunoSEQ multiplex PCR, and TCRdb's table has in-frame clones only and misses some. The table includes about 50,000 clones, approximately 93% detected once. This TCR was sampled from a middle-aged man with rheumatoid arthritis. Sequencing was done on a sample of PBMCs.

The chain's CDR3 is CASSPSGSNEQFF. The CDR3 DNA follows: TGCGCCAGCAGCCCCTCCGGGTCCAATGAGCAGTTCTTC. This chain uses TRBV5-1 with TRBJ2-1; D uncertain. The CDR3 is 13 amino acids. Germline-derived CDR1 and CDR2 are SGHRS and YFSETQ. V gave up 4 bases and J gave up 6 bases, with 11 bases separating them.